Listed below are T cell receptor beta chains from one sample, sequenced in a study of CD8 T cells in Susac syndrome. In TCRdb, the immunoSEQ multiplex PCR reads were re-called with MiXCR into one record per CDR3 protein. The table includes about 110,000 distinct CDR3 sequences, around 94% detected once. The sequenced material came from CD8+ T cells from PBMCs. Receptors were obtained from a human donor with Susac syndrome. CDR3s include the opening cysteine and the closing phenylalanine or tryptophan. A D gene is named only where the DNA matches it firmly.

d_gene	j_gene	v_gene	CDR3aa
NA	TRBJ2-1	TRBV6-2/TRBV6-3	CASSYMRNEQFF
NA	TRBJ2-1	TRBV25-1	CASSDVGREEFF
NA	TRBJ1-2	TRBV20-1	CSASSRNNYGYTF
NA	TRBJ1-2	TRBV27	CASSLFASANYGYTF
TRBD2	TRBJ2-1	TRBV20-1	CSARDLGLASHEQFF
NA	TRBJ2-1	TRBV20-1	CSAAGDSYNEQFF
NA	TRBJ2-3	TRBV5-4	CASTWGTSTDTQYF
NA	TRBJ2-3	TRBV7-2	CASSLGTADTDTQYF
TRBD1	TRBJ2-1	TRBV6-2/TRBV6-3	CASGLTGEVNEQFF
TRBD2	TRBJ2-1	TRBV7-9	CASSTTSGGPYNEQFF
NA	TRBJ2-7	TRBV9	CASSVGSGRAYEQYF
TRBD2	TRBJ2-2	TRBV9	CASSTGTSGVNTGELFF
NA	TRBJ1-1	TRBV12-3/TRBV12-4	CASRQNTEAFF
NA	TRBJ2-5	TRBV5-1	CASTHLAPQETQYF
TRBD1	TRBJ2-7	TRBV13	CASSPKGFQGAVSYEQYF
NA	TRBJ2-1	TRBV6-2/TRBV6-3	CASSYGLHNEQFF
NA	TRBJ2-3	TRBV6-4	CASSDRHRHTDTQYF
NA	TRBJ2-2	TRBV7-3	CASSLPWGELFF
NA	TRBJ2-2	TRBV5-4	CASTTTGQGTGELFF
NA	TRBJ2-5	TRBV6-2/TRBV6-3	CASSYPAETQYF
NA	TRBJ2-1	TRBV7-9	CASSATGLLYNEQFF
NA	TRBJ2-3	TRBV19	CASSTNLGTDTQYF
TRBD1	TRBJ1-2	TRBV9	CASSTGGSYGYTF
NA	TRBJ2-3	TRBV4-3	CASSSRDTNRDTQYF
TRBD2	TRBJ2-2	TRBV29-1	CSVAQSGGGAGELFF
NA	TRBJ1-3	TRBV27	CASSPTTGNTIYF
NA	TRBJ2-5	TRBV19	CASSTGPSYQETQYF
TRBD1	TRBJ2-7	TRBV2	CASSMSRDSGYEQYF
NA	TRBJ2-6	TRBV10-3	CAISEGPGANVLTF
TRBD1	TRBJ2-5	TRBV16	CASSRQGGETQYF